The 7 T cell receptor beta chains below come from one sample, sequenced in a study of early T cells in non-severe SARS-CoV-2 infection. MiXCR, applied by TCRdb to the 5' RACE reads, yields one record per CDR3 protein. The sample carries about 64,000 distinct CDR3 sequences, roughly 18% recorded once. Specimen: whole blood, collected at baseline. Receptors originate from an adult who was a healthcare worker with PCR-confirmed SARS-CoV-2 infection or an uninfected control (not recorded which).

Only a few counts were recorded for this clonotype. The chain couples TRBV4-1 to TRBJ2-2; 7 bases line up with TRBD1. Germline V lookup: CDR1 MGHRA, CDR2 YSYEKL. The junction had 6 bases not matched to a gene; V was cut back by 4 bases and J by 10 bases. The CDR3 covers 13 residues. The CDR3 spells CASSLGQAEELFF. The CDR3 DNA follows: TGCGCCAGCAGCCTCGGACAGGCGGAGGAGCTGTTTTTT.

The chain couples TRBV7-9 to TRBJ2-3, with TRBD1 matching over 8 bases. The V and J ends lost 7 bases and 1 base, in that order; junction bases with no gene match: 7. The CDR3 extends over 15 amino acids. CDR1 SEHNR and CDR2 FQNEAQ come from the germline V gene (reference sequence). This CDR3 is CASNRGEARTDTQYF. The CDR3 DNA is TGTGCCAGCAACAGGGGGGAGGCCCGCACAGATACGCAGTATTTT.

This clonotype was recorded a few times. CDR3 bases: TGTGCCTGGAGTTACGGACCGGGCCAAAATCAGCCCCAGCATTTT. This translates into CAWSYGPGQNQPQHF. V gene TRBV30 combines with J gene TRBJ1-5; D is undetermined. Germline V gene data show CDR1 as GTSNPN and CDR2 as SVGIG (reference sequence). This CDR3 has 15 residues. V was pared by 2 bases and J by 4 bases, with 15 bases between.

This clonotype was counted only a few times. The chain is built from TRBV11-3 and TRBJ1-3, with D possibly being TRBD1 (5 bases). Germline V CDR1 and CDR2: SGHNT, YENEEA. This CDR3 comprises 14 residues. Trimming pared 4 bases from V and 4 bases from J, leaving 11 bases between. CDR3 nucleotide sequence: TGTGCCAGCAGCTCTGACAGATCGGGAAACACCATATATTTT. Its protein is CASSSDRSGNTIYF.

The rearrangement uses TRBV3-1 and TRBJ1-1; 7 bases agree with TRBD1. From germline, CDR1 is LGHDT and CDR2 YNNKEL (reference sequence). The CDR3 is 15 residues long. J was trimmed by 3 bases and V by 4 bases; bases with no gene match: 8. CDR3 DNA: TGTGCCAGCAGCCTAGTGACAGGGAAGGACACTGAAGCTTTCTTT. It translates to CASSLVTGKDTEAFF. The whole variable domain, filled in from reference TRBV3-1 and TRBJ1-1, reads DTAVSQTPKYLVTQMGNDKSIKCEQNLGHDTMYWYKQDSKKFLKIMFSYNNKELIINETVPNRFSPKSPDKAHLNLHINSLELGDSAVYFCASSLVTGKDTEAFFGQGTRLTVV.

This clonotype was seen more than once but under ten times. The V gene is TRBV9, the J gene TRBJ2-5; 15 bases are shared with TRBD2. The CDR3 loop spans 17 amino acids. Germline lookup yields CDR1 SGDLS and CDR2 YYNGEE. Losses at the gene ends were 3 bases for V and 1 base for J; bases not matched to a gene: 4. Here the CDR3 DNA reads TGTGCCAGCAGCGACGGGACTAGCGGGGGGCTCCAAGAGACCCAGTACTTC. Translation: CASSDGTSGGLQETQYF.

This sequence joins TRBV27 and TRBJ2-7; the match to TRBD1 covers 8 bases. The V and J ends lost 6 bases and 4 bases, in that order; junction bases with no gene match: 8. This CDR3 is built from 14 residues. The germline gives CDR1 MNHEY, CDR2 SMNVEV (reference sequence). The CDR3 loop reads CASSPGQVSYEQYF. CDR3 sequence (DNA): TGTGCCAGCAGCCCGGGACAGGTATCTTACGAGCAGTACTTC.